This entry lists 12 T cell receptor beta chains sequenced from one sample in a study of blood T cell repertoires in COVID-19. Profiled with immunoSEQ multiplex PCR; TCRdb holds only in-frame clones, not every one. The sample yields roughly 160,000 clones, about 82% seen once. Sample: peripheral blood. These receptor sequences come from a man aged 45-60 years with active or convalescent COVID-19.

The CDR3 loop reads CASSLAGVATQYF. CDR3 sequence (DNA): TGTGCCAGCAGCTTAGCAGGTGTGGCGACCCAGTACTTC. The chain recombines TRBV5-4 with TRBJ2-5; no clear D. CDR3 size: 13 residues. V was clipped by 2 bases and J by 7 bases, with 12 bases between them. The germline V gene encodes CDR1 SGHNT and CDR2 YYREEE (reference sequence).

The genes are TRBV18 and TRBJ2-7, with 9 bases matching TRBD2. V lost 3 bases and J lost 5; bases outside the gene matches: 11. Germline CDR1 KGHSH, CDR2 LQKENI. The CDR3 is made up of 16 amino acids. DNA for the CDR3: TGTGCCAGCTCACCCTATCCCTTGCGGGGGGGCCACGAGCAGTACTTC. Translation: CASSPYPLRGGHEQYF.

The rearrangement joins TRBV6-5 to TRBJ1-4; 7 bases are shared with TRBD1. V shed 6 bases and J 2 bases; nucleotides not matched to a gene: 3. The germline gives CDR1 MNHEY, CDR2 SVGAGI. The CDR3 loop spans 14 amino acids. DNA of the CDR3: TGTGCCAGCAGGAAGACAGGGACTAATGAAAAACTGTTTTTT. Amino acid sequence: CASRKTGTNEKLFF.

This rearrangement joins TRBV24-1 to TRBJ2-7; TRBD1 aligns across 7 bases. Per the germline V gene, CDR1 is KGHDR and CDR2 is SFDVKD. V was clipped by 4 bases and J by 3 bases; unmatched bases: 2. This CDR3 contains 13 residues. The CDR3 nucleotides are TGTGCCACCAGTGAACAGGGGAGCTACGAGCAGTACTTC. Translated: CATSEQGSYEQYF.

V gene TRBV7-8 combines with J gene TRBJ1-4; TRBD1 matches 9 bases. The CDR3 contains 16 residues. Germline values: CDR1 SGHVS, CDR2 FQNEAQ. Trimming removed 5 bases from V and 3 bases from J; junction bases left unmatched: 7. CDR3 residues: CASSPRDRGSNEKLFF. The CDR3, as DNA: TGTGCCAGCAGCCCCCGTGACAGGGGGTCTAATGAAAAACTGTTTTTT.

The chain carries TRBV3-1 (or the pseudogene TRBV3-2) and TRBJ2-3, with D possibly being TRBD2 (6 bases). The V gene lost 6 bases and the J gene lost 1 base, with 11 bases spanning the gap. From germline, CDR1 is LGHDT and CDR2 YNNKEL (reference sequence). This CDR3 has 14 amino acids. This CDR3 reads CASRRSGRTDTQYF. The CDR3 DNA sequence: TGTGCCAGCAGACGTAGCGGACGCACAGATACGCAGTATTTT.

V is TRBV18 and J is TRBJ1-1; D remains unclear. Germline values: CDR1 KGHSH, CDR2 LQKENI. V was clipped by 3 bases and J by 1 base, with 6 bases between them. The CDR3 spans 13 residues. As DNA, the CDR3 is TGTGCCAGCTCACCTCAGGAGAACACTGAAGCTTTCTTT. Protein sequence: CASSPQENTEAFF. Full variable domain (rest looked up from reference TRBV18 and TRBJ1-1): NAGVMQNPRHLVRRRGQEARLRCSPMKGHSHVYWYRQLPEEGLKFMVYLQKENIIDESGMPKERFSAEFPKEGPSILRIQQVVRGDSAAYFCASSPQENTEAFFGQGTRLTVV.

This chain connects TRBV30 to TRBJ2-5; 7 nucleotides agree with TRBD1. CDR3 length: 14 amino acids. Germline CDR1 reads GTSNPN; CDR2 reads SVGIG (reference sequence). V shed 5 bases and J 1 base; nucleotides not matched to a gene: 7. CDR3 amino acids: CAWGTGTAQETQYF. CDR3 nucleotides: TGTGCCTGGGGAACCGGGACAGCCCAAGAGACCCAGTACTTC.

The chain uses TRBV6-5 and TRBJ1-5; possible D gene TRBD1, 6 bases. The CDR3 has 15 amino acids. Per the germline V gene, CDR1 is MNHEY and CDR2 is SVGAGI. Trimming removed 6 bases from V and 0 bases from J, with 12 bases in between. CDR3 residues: CASSTTGASNQPQHF. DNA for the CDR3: TGTGCCAGCAGCACGACAGGCGCTAGCAATCAGCCCCAGCATTTT.

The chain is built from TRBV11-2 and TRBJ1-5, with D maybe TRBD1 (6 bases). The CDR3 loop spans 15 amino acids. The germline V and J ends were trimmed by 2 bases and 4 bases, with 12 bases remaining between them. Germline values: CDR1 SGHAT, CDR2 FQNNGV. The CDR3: CASSLRDTENQPQHF. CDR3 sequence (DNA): TGTGCCAGCAGCTTAAGGGACACGGAAAATCAGCCCCAGCATTTT.

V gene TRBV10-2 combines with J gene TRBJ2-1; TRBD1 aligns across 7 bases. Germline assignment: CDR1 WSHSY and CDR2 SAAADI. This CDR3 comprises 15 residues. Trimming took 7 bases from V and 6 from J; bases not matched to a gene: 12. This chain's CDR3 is CASMGQRLVFNEQFF. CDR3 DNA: TGCGCCAGCATGGGACAGCGTTTAGTGTTCAATGAGCAGTTCTTC.

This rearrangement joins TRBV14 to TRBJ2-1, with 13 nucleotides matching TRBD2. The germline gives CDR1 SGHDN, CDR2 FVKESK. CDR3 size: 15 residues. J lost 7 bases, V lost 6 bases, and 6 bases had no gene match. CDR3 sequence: CASRTGLAGSNEQFF. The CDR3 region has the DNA TGTGCCAGCAGAACGGGACTAGCGGGATCAAATGAGCAGTTCTTC.